This is a list of T cell receptor beta chains from one sample in a study of cytotoxic CD8 clonotypes in ibrutinib-treated CLL. Assay: immunoSEQ multiplex PCR; the TCRdb copy retains only in-frame clones and omits some. The sample yields some 80,000 clones, roughly 77% seen once. The source material was PBMCs, sampled after 12 months of ibrutinib treatment. These TCRs come from a human donor with chronic lymphocytic leukemia. CDR3s include the opening cysteine and the closing phenylalanine or tryptophan.

v_call	j_call	cdr3_aa
TRBV19	TRBJ2-5	CASRGGSWQETQYF
TRBV6-5	TRBJ2-3	CASSPTRARAGPQYF
TRBV19	TRBJ2-7	CASSIGDRGSYEQYF
TRBV19	TRBJ2-4	CASNVGVAKNIQYF
TRBV19	TRBJ1-3	CASSISRRSSGNTIYF
TRBV19	TRBJ1-2	CASSTAGLYGYTF
TRBV19	TRBJ2-7	CASRSLAGGTYEQYF
TRBV7-6	TRBJ2-4	CASSPLGQARGIQYF
TRBV4-2	TRBJ2-2	CASSQDGGPRELFF
TRBV9	TRBJ2-2	CASSEGGGPGELFF
TRBV2	TRBJ2-5	CASSLQGETQYF
TRBV6-6	TRBJ2-7	CASSYSASGGIEQYF
TRBV4-1	TRBJ2-5	CASSQPSGQETQYF
TRBV27	TRBJ2-3	CASSFSRGPGTDTQYF
TRBV19	TRBJ2-3	CASSRSSGASTDTQYF
TRBV25-1	TRBJ2-2	CASSGGVTGELFF
TRBV19	TRBJ1-3	CASQGLNSGNTIYF
TRBV5-6	TRBJ1-6	CASSLPGHGTDSPLHF
TRBV5-4	TRBJ1-1	CASSLGGATEAFF
TRBV5-5	TRBJ2-7	CASSFPGDYEQYF
TRBV19	TRBJ2-2	CASSRATGELFF
TRBV5-4	TRBJ1-2	CASSHGQGLYGYTF
TRBV19	TRBJ1-5	CASSIRDHNQPQHF
TRBV28	TRBJ2-7	CASSSRTGVGYEQYF
TRBV5-1	TRBJ2-5	CASSPRPDREGETQYF
TRBV19	TRBJ2-2	CASSIPYRGGGELFF
TRBV4-2	TRBJ1-3	CASSQDGRGPSGNTIYF
TRBV4-3	TRBJ2-1	CASSQDPSGGLAYNEQFF
TRBV19	TRBJ2-4	CASRGTSGPRAKNIQYF
TRBV9	TRBJ2-7	CASSAQPGQGSEQYF
TRBV7-2	TRBJ2-7	CASSWDSNEQYF
TRBV5-1	TRBJ2-3	CASSYGTATDTQYF
TRBV5-1	TRBJ2-5	CASSLAGGGRETQYF
TRBV28	TRBJ2-7	CASRVLQGARDEQYF
TRBV11-3	TRBJ2-3	CASSLEVGGTDTQYF
TRBV5-4	TRBJ2-7	CASSPRTGTYEQYF
TRBV5-1	TRBJ1-6	CASSLGGRDSPLHF
TRBV5-8	TRBJ2-7	CASSLGRAYEQYF
TRBV18	TRBJ2-2	CASSPGADGELFF
TRBV29-1	TRBJ2-7	CSVRDPGYEQYF
TRBV5-1	TRBJ1-5	CASSLGQGVGQPQHF
TRBV18	TRBJ2-7	CASSPPGSAGGEQYF
TRBV5-1	TRBJ2-3	CASSWDSGSADTQYF
TRBV7-6	TRBJ2-5	CASSLAQAQETQYF
TRBV13	TRBJ2-5	CASSHTGETQYF
TRBV6-1	TRBJ2-7	CASSELAAFRF
TRBV14	TRBJ2-3	CASSHPSGRWGDTQYF
TRBV9	TRBJ2-7	CASSVGPHYEQYF
TRBV7-3	TRBJ1-2	CASSLRRGDGGYTF